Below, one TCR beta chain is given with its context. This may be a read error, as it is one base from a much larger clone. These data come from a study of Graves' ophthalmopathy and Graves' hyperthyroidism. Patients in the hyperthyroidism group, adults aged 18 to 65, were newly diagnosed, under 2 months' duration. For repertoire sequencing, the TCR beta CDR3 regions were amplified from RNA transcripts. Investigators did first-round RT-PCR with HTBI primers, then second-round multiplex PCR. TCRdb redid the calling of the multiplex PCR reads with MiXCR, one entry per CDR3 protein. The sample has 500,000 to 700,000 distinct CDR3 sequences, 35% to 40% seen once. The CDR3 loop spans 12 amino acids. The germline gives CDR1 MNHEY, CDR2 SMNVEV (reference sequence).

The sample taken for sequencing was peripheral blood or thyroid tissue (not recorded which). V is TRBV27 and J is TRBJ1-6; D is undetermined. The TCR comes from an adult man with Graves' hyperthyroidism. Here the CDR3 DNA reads TGTGTCAGCAGTCCACGGACGTATCCCCTCCACTTT. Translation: CVSSPRTYPLHF.